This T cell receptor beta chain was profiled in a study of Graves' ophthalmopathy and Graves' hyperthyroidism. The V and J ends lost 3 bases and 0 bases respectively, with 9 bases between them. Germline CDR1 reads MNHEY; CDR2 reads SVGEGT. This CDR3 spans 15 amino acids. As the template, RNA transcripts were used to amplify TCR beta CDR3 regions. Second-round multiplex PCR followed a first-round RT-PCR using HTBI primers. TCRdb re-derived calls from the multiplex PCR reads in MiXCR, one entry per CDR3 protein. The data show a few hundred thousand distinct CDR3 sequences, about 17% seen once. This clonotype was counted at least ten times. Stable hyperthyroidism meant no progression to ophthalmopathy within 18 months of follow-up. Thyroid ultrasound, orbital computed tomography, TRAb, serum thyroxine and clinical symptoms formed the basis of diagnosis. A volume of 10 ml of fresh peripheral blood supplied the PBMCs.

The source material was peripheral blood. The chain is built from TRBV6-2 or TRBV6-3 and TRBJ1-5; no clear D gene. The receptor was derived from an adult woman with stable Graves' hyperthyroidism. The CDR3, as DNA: TGTGCCAGCAGTTATGGCGGGGATAGCAATCAGCCCCAGCATTTT. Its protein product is CASSYGGDSNQPQHF.